The 22 T cell receptor beta chains below were found in one sample sequenced in a study of cytomegalovirus exposure and HLA in healthy donors. The PCR ran on 60 Vbeta and 13 Jbeta primers. Some clones are missing from TCRdb's copy, which holds only in-frame ones; the method was immunoSEQ multiplex PCR. The table lists about 110,000 clones. Sequenced material: PBMCs. These receptors were taken from a man aged 25 to 40 in good health and CMV-seronegative.

The gene calls are TRBV30 and TRBJ2-7; 8 bases line up with TRBD1. Germline V gives CDR1 GTSNPN, CDR2 SVGIG (reference sequence). This CDR3 is built from 12 residues. Germline trimming cut 5 bases from V and 5 bases from J; bases unmatched to any gene: 5. CDR3 amino acids: CAWAGTGHEQYF. CDR3 nucleotide sequence: TGTGCCTGGGCCGGGACAGGCCACGAGCAGTACTTC.

The chain carries TRBV6-1 and TRBJ2-7; 8 nucleotides line up with TRBD2. V lost 10 bases to trimming and J lost 4 bases; unmatched junction nucleotides: 9. The germline gives CDR1 MNHNS, CDR2 SASEGT. CDR3 length: 13 residues. The CDR3 sequence is CATVGRGEYEQYF. Written as DNA, the CDR3 is TGTGCCACCGTCGGGAGGGGGGAATACGAGCAGTACTTC.

The V gene is TRBV18, the J gene TRBJ2-7; 7 bases match TRBD2. The CDR3 has 15 amino acids. V shed 0 bases and J 6 bases; nucleotides not matched to a gene: 8. The germline V gene encodes CDR1 KGHSH and CDR2 LQKENI. This CDR3 is CASSPPMGGDSEQYF. The CDR3 nucleotides are TGTGCCAGCTCACCACCCATGGGGGGGGACTCCGAGCAGTACTTC.

The chain employs TRBV27 and TRBJ1-1; 7 nucleotides agree with TRBD1. Germline CDR1 and CDR2: MNHEY and SMNVEV (reference sequence). This CDR3 has 14 amino acids. V lost 6 bases to trimming and J lost 5 bases; unmatched junction nucleotides: 9. CDR3 region: CASSYRGRETEAFF. CDR3 DNA sequence: TGTGCCAGCAGCTACAGGGGAAGAGAAACTGAAGCTTTCTTT.

The chain uses TRBV7-3 and TRBJ2-1; D is uncertain. The germline V and J ends were trimmed by 1 base and 0 bases, with 7 bases remaining between them. The length of the CDR3 is 15 residues. Germline V lookup: CDR1 SGHTA, CDR2 FQGTGA. CDR3 region: CASSLRSSSYNEQFF. The CDR3 nucleotides are TGTGCCAGCAGCTTAAGGTCTAGCTCCTACAATGAGCAGTTCTTC.

This chain uses TRBV6-5 with TRBJ1-2, with 7 bases lining up with TRBD1. Germline lookup yields CDR1 MNHEY and CDR2 SVGAGI. The CDR3 spans 15 residues. V dropped 5 bases and J dropped 4; count of bases not matched to a gene: 10. The chain's CDR3 is CASSLKGAKVYGYTF. The CDR3 DNA reads TGTGCCAGCAGTCTGAAGGGGGCTAAGGTCTATGGCTACACCTTC.

Remarks on this clone: Distinct nucleotide sequences in the sample also encode this CDR3. This chain uses TRBV5-8 with TRBJ2-3; TRBD2 agrees at 7 bases. This CDR3 contains 13 residues. V lost 0 bases and J lost 5; bases outside the gene matches: 0. Germline values: CDR1 SGHTS, CDR2 YDEGEE. The CDR3 here is CASSLAGGDTQYF. The CDR3 coding sequence is TGTGCCAGCAGCTTGGCGGGGGGAGATACGCAGTATTTT.

The chain links TRBV5-4 to TRBJ2-1, with 10 bases identical to TRBD2. With 1 base clipped from V and 7 bases from J, the junction kept 5 bases outside the gene matches. The germline V gene has CDR1 SGHNT and CDR2 YYREEE (reference sequence). The CDR3 totals 15 residues. The CDR3 region is CASSLLGTSENEQFF. CDR3 coding DNA: TGTGCCAGCAGCTTGCTTGGGACTAGCGAAAATGAGCAGTTCTTC. The full variable domain, rest sourced from reference TRBV5-4 and TRBJ2-1, is ETGVTQSPTHLIKTRGQQVTLRCSSQSGHNTVSWYQQALGQGPQFIFQYYREEENGRGNFPPRFSGLQFPNYSSELNVNALELDDSALYLCASSLLGTSENEQFFGPGTRLTVL.

This chain links TRBV4-2 with TRBJ2-3, with 11 bases that match TRBD1. Per the germline V gene, CDR1 is LGHNA and CDR2 is YNFKEQ. The CDR3 runs 15 residues. J was trimmed by 3 bases and V by 4 bases; bases with no gene match: 3. The CDR3 coding sequence is TGTGCCAGCAGCCCCGGGACAGGGGGGACAGATACGCAGTATTTT. It translates to CASSPGTGGTDTQYF.

The chain couples TRBV9 to TRBJ1-1, with 9 bases fitting TRBD1. Trimming cost V 4 bases and J 6 bases; bases outside gene matches: 10. CDR3 length equals 15 residues. Germline V gene data show CDR1 as SGDLS and CDR2 as YYNGEE. CDR3 amino acids: CASSPLGQGIPEAFF. CDR3 nucleotide sequence: TGTGCCAGCAGCCCCCTTGGACAGGGGATCCCTGAAGCTTTCTTT.

The V and J genes are TRBV18 and TRBJ1-6; 9 nucleotides line up with TRBD1. This CDR3 is 15 amino acids long. The V and J ends lost 5 bases and 3 bases, in that order; junction bases with no gene match: 2. Germline V gives CDR1 KGHSH, CDR2 LQKENI. CDR3 amino acids: CASSSGQGYNSPLHF. The CDR3 coding sequence is TGTGCCAGCTCATCGGGACAGGGCTATAATTCACCCCTCCACTTT.

The chain recombines TRBV2 with TRBJ1-5; D possibly corresponds to TRBD1 (5 bases). The CDR3 length is 14 residues. Trimming took 5 bases from V and 1 from J, leaving 9 bases between them. Per germline, CDR1 SNHLY and CDR2 FYNNEI. CDR3 sequence reads: CASSSSGSNQPQHF. The CDR3 nucleotides are TGTGCCAGCAGTTCCTCAGGGAGCAATCAGCCCCAGCATTTT.

The chain recombines TRBV6-1 with TRBJ1-1; unclear D gene. Germline CDR1 is MNHNS and CDR2 is SASEGT. The CDR3 totals 17 residues. V lost 0 bases and J lost 4, with 18 bases in between. CDR3 loop: CASSEALKPGRTTEAFF. CDR3 sequence (DNA): TGTGCCAGCAGTGAAGCTTTAAAACCGGGAAGAACCACTGAAGCTTTCTTT.

This chain connects TRBV9 to TRBJ2-3; D remains ambiguous. Trimming left V 4 bases short and J 4 bases short, with 7 bases between. The CDR3 sequence is 12 residues long. Germline loops: CDR1 SGDLS, CDR2 YYNGEE. This CDR3 is CASSPGSDTQYF. CDR3 bases: TGTGCCAGCAGCCCAGGTTCAGATACGCAGTATTTT.

This chain joins TRBV5-5 and TRBJ1-2; 9 bases fit TRBD1. Germline CDR1 and CDR2: SGHKS and YYEKEE (reference sequence). The CDR3 sequence is 16 residues long. With 0 bases clipped from V and 1 base from J, the junction kept 4 bases outside the gene matches. DNA of the CDR3: TGTGCCAGCAGCTTGGCCCTGGGACAGGGTAACTATGGCTACACCTTC. Its translation is CASSLALGQGNYGYTF. Based on the CDR3 plus reference TRBV5-5 and TRBJ1-2, the full variable domain is DAGVTQSPTHLIKTRGQQVTLRCSPISGHKSVSWYQQVLGQGPQFIFQYYEKEERGRGNFPDRFSARQFPNYSSELNVNALLLGDSALYLCASSLALGQGNYGYTFGSGTRLTVV.

V usage is TRBV4-1 and J usage is TRBJ1-1, with D uncertain. Trimming left V 4 bases short and J 1 base short, with 13 bases between. This CDR3 comprises 15 residues. CDR1 is MGHRA, CDR2 YSYEKL, per germline. The CDR3 sequence is CASSPRQTGNTEAFF. CDR3 coding DNA: TGCGCCAGCAGCCCCAGGCAGACCGGGAACACTGAAGCTTTCTTT.

The chain employs TRBV5-1 and TRBJ2-3; 8 bases match TRBD1. This CDR3 has 17 residues. Germline assignment: CDR1 SGHRS and CDR2 YFSETQ. With V trimmed by 1 base and J by 1 base, 8 bases remained unmatched. The CDR3 loop is CASSLRPGGEGTDTQYF. The CDR3, as DNA: TGCGCCAGCAGCTTGCGGCCAGGGGGCGAGGGCACAGATACGCAGTATTTT. The complete variable domain, with remaining parts taken from reference TRBV5-1 and TRBJ2-3, reads KAGVTQTPRYLIKTRGQQVTLSCSPISGHRSVSWYQQTPGQGLQFLFEYFSETQRNKGNFPGRFSGRQFSNSRSEMNVSTLELGDSALYLCASSLRPGGEGTDTQYFGPGTRLTVL.

The rearrangement links TRBV7-2 to TRBJ2-7; TRBD1 agrees at 9 bases. The CDR3 is 17 amino acids. The germline V gene encodes CDR1 SGHTA and CDR2 FQGNSA. V lost 1 base and J lost 3; bases outside the gene matches: 10. The CDR3 coding sequence is TGTGCCAGCAGCTTAGTGTACAGGGGGCCTTATATCTACGAGCAGTACTTC. Translating gives CASSLVYRGPYIYEQYF.

The V gene is TRBV6-5, the J gene TRBJ1-4, with a possible D match to TRBD1 (5 bases). The CDR3 extends over 15 amino acids. From germline, CDR1 is MNHEY and CDR2 SVGAGI. Trimming cost V 1 base and J 4 bases, with 10 bases left between them. CDR3 region: CASSYWGGVNEKLFF. The CDR3 DNA reads as TGTGCCAGCAGTTACTGGGGCGGAGTTAATGAAAAACTGTTTTTT.

As DNA, the CDR3 is TGCGCCAGCAGCCCGGGACAGGGAATGGGTCCGGAACTGGACATATATTTT. Protein sequence: CASSPGQGMGPELDIYF. V is TRBV5-1 and J is TRBJ1-3; 9 bases fit TRBD1. The CDR3 has 17 residues. Germline lookup yields CDR1 SGHRS and CDR2 YFSETQ. The junction had 20 bases not matched to a gene; V was cut back by 4 bases and J by 12 bases.

This chain links TRBV15 with TRBJ2-5; weak D call: TRBD1 (5 bases). Judging by the DNA end, TRBJ2-7 fits better; the J call may be wrong. The CDR3 loop spans 16 amino acids. Looked up from germline, CDR1 is LNHNV and CDR2 is YYDKDF (reference sequence). CDR3 nucleotide sequence: TGTGCCACCAGCTCGATGCAGGGCGATCCAACCTACGAGCAGTACTTC. Its protein is CATSSMQGDPTYEQYF.

The chain recombines TRBV5-1 with TRBJ2-5; D is unclear. TRBJ2-7 matches the DNA end more closely, so the J call is doubtful. In germline, CDR1 is SGHRS, CDR2 YFSETQ. This CDR3 is 14 amino acids long. DNA for the CDR3: TGCGCCAGCAGCTTGTTAACAGTCTCCTACGAGCAGTACTTC. It is translated as CASSLLTVSYEQYF.